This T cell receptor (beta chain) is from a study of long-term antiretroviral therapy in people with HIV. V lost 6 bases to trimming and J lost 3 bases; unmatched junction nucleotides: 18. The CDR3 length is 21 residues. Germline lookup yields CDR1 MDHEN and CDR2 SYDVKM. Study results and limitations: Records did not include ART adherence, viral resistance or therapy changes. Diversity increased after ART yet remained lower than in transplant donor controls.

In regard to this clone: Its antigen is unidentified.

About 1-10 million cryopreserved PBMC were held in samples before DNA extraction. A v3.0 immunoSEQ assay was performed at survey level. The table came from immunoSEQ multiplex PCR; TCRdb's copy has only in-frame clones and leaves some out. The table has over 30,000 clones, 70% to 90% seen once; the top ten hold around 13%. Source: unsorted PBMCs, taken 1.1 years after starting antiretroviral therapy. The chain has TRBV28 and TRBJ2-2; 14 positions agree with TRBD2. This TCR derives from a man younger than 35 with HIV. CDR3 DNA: TGTGCCAGCAGCAAATCGCGCACCGGGACTAGCGGGAGTTTTTACACCGGGGAGCTGTTTTTT. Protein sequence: CASSKSRTGTSGSFYTGELFF. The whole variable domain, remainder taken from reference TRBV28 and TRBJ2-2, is DVKVTQSSRYLVKRTGEKVFLECVQDMDHENMFWYRQDPGLGLRLIYFSYDVKMKEKGDIPEGYSVSREKKERFSLILESASTNQTSMYLCASSKSRTGTSGSFYTGELFFGEGSRLTVL.